This TCR beta chain appears in the sequencing data of a study of blood T cell repertoires in COVID-19. Study at large: COVID-19 samples from acute and convalescent phases originated in the United States, Italy and Spain. T cells, B-cell-depleted T cells, or PBMCs supplied cDNA or gDNA.

Measured with immunoSEQ multiplex PCR; TCRdb has only the in-frame clones, and not every one. Found here are 65,000 to 75,000 clones, around 80% of them singletons; the top ten hold 15% to 19%. The CDR3 has 15 residues. Germline CDR1 SEHNR, CDR2 FQNEAQ (reference sequence). V gave up 5 bases and J gave up 7 bases; unmatched junction bases: 5. The V call is TRBV7-9, the J call TRBJ2-1, with 13 positions matching TRBD2. The TCR comes from a man older than 75 with acute or convalescent COVID-19. The specimen sequenced was peripheral blood. CDR3 protein: CASSPGLAGANEQFF. The CDR3 DNA is TGTGCCAGCAGCCCTGGACTAGCGGGAGCAAATGAGCAGTTCTTC.